This TCR beta chain was observed in a study of PD-L1 blockade in urothelial cancer. About the research overall: Male sex and bladder-origin urothelial cancer characterized about 90% of the 29 patients. Study-wide findings and caveats: By 3 weeks, tumor-associated blood clones had expanded more in durable-benefit patients.

Concerning this clone: Its target is not known.

Spiking of synthetic TCR analog templates was performed in each PCR. The data were produced by immunoSEQ multiplex PCR, yet TCRdb's version contains in-frame clones alone and is incomplete. The sample shows tens of thousands of clones, approximately 80% of them seen only once. V gave up 5 bases and J gave up 4 bases, with 9 bases separating them. CDR3 size: 13 residues. The germline V gene encodes CDR1 MNHEY and CDR2 SMNVEV (reference sequence). The time point denotes: pretreatment peripheral blood. It was locally advanced or metastatic urothelial carcinoma that patients had. This receptor was obtained from a man aged 50 to 59 with urothelial cancer. The material sequenced was PBMCs, taken around atezolizumab (anti-PD-L1) treatment. The chain has TRBV27 and TRBJ1-5; tentatively, D is TRBD1 (5 bases). CDR3 DNA: TGTGCCAGCAGTCCCAGGGAAAATCAGCCCCAGCATTTT. It translates to CASSPRENQPQHF.